This TCR beta chain was found in a study of T cells in localized non-small cell lung cancer. Study observations and caveats: The appearance of a median approximately 61 of the top 100 tumor clones was seen in adjacent lung. A higher density of T cells in blood coincided with extended overall survival.

This CDR3 is built from 16 residues. Germline CDR1 and CDR2: SGHRS and YFSETQ. Trimming removed 0 bases from V and 2 bases from J, with 15 bases in between. Measured with immunoSEQ multiplex PCR; TCRdb has only the in-frame clones, and not every one. The profile shows around 96,000 clones, roughly 93% of them singletons. In regard to this clone: No antigen is known for it.

The gene calls are TRBV5-1 and TRBJ2-7; the D is unclear. The sequenced sample was PBMCs, obtained before any cancer treatment. The origin of this receptor is a woman between 40 and 69 years old with stage II squamous cell lung carcinoma. For the CDR3, the DNA is TGCGCCAGCAGCTTGGACCCTCCGACACAAACCTACGAGCAGTACTTC. Protein product: CASSLDPPTQTYEQYF.